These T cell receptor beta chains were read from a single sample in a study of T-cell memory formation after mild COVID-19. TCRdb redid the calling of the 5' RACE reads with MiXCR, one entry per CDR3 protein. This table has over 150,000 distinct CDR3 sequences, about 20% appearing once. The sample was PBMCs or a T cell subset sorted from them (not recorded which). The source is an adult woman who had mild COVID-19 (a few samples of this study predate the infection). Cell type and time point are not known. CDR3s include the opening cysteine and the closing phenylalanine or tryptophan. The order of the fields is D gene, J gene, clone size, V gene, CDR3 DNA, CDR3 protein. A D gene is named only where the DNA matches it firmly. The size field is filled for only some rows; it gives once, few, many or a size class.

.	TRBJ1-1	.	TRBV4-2	TGTGCCAGCAGCCAAGAGGAAGGTGCCACTGAAGCTTTCTTT	CASSQEEGATEAFF
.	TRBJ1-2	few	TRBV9	TGTGCCAGCAGCGTAGAAAGCGTGGCAGGTTATGGCTACACCTTC	CASSVESVAGYGYTF
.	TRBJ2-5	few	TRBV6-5	TGTGCCAGCAGTTACTCAGCAGGCACGGGGCAGTACTTC	CASSYSAGTGQYF
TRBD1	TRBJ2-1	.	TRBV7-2	TGTGCCAGCAGCTTATTCGGGACAGGGTCCTACAATGAGCAGTTCTTC	CASSLFGTGSYNEQFF
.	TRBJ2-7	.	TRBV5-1	TGCGCCAGCAGCCAGGTGGACACTTTCTGGGAGCAGTACTTC	CASSQVDTFWEQYF
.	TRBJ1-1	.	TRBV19	TGTGCCAGTAGTATAGGCAGGGATGGAGGCACTGGAGCTTTCTTT	CASSIGRDGGTGAFF
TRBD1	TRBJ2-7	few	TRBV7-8	TGTGCCAGCAGAGAAACGGCCGGGACAGGAGGCTACGAGCAGTACTTC	CASRETAGTGGYEQYF
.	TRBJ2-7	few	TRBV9	TGTGCCAGCAGCGTAGGGGGGCTCTCCTACGAGCAGTACTTC	CASSVGGLSYEQYF
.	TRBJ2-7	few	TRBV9	TGTGCCAGCAGCGTAGGGGACGGATACGAGCAGTACTTC	CASSVGDGYEQYF
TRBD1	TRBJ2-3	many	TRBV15	TGTGCCACATATACCACAGGGGGGGATACGCAGTATTTT	CATYTTGGDTQYF
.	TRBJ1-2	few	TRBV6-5	TGTGCCAGCAGGATGACGAAACAGTCACTCTATGGCTACACCTTC	CASRMTKQSLYGYTF